Sequencing of this TCR beta chain was carried out in a study of T cell responses to AZD1222 COVID-19 vaccine. Turning to the study itself: Analyses pooled second doses at about 4 or about 12 weeks.

A note on this clone: What it binds is unknown.

The CDR3 covers 17 residues. Germline values: CDR1 SGHTS, CDR2 YDEGEE. V was clipped by 6 bases and J by 8 bases; unmatched bases: 14. The study's findings and limits: Nearly half of the spike-specific TCRs reportedly recognize variant regions that carry no mutations. Recipients of two AZD1222 doses showed rising Spike-specific TCR breadth and depth. Researchers report vaccine-associated CD4 TCRs spanning spike, with dominance at 160-218 and 743-854.

The repertoire was sequenced with immunoSEQ multiplex PCR; TCRdb's copy has only in-frame clones and lacks some. The sample has some 86,000 clones, 78% seen once. The material sequenced was peripheral blood, taken on day 0 of AZD1222 vaccination. The receptor was isolated from an adult in good health. The chain employs TRBV5-8 and TRBJ2-6; TRBD1 matches 10 bases. CDR3 sequence (DNA): TGTGCCAGCATGGGACAGGGGCTACAGAGAGGTTCCAACGTCCTGACTTTC. Translating it yields CASMGQGLQRGSNVLTF.